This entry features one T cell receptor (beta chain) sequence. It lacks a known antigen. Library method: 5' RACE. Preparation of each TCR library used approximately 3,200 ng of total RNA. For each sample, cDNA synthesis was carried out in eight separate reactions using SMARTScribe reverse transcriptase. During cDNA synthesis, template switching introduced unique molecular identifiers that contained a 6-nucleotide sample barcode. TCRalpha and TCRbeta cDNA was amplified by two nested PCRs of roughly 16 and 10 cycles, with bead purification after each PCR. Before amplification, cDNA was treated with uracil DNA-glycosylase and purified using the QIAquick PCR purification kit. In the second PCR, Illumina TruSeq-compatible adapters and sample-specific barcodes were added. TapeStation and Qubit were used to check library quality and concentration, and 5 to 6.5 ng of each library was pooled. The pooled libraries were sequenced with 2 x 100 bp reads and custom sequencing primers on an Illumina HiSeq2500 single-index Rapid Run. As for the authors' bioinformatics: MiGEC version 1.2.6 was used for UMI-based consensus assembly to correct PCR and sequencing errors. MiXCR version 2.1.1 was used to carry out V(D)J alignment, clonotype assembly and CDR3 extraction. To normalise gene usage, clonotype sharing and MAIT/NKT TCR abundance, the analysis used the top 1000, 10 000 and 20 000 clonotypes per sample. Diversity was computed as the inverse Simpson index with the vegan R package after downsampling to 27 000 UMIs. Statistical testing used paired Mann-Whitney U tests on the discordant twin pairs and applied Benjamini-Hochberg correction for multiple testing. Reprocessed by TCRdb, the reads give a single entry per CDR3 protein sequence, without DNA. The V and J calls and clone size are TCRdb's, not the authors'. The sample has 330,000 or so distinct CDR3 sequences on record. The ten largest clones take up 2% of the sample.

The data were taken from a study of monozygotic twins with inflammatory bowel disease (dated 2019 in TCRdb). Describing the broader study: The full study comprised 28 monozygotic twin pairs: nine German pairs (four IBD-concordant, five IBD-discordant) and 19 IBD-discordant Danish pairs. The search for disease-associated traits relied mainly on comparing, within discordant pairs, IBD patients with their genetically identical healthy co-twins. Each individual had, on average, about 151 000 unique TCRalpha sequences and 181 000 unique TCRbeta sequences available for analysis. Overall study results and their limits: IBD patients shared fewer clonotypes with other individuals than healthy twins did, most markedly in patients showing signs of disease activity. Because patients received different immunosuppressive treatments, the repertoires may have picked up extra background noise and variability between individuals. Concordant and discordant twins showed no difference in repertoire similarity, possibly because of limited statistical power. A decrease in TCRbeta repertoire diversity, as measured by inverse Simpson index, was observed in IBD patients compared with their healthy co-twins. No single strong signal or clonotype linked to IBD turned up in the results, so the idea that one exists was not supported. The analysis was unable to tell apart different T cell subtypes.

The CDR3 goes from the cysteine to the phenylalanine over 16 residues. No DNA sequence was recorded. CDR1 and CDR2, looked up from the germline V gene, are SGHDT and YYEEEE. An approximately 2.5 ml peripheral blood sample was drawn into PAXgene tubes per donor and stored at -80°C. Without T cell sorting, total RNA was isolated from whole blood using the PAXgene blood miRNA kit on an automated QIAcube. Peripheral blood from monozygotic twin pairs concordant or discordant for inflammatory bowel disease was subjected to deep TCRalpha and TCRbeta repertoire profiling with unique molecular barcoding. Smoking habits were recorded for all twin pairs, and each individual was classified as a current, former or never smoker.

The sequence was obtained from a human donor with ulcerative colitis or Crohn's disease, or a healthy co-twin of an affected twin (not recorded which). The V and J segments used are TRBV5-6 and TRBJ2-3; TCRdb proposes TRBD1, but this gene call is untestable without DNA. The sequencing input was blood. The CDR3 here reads CASSLKTWGFTDTQYF.